This TCR beta chain was found in a study of CD8 T cells in Susac syndrome (dated by TCRdb to between 2019 and 2020). Background on the whole study: Repertoire sequencing was used to test whether CD8+ T cell activation and differentiation in Susac syndrome was antigen driven. Here is what the overall study found, with its caveats: The number of individuals in the TCR sequencing and HLA analysis was recognized as being relatively small.

RNA was extracted with the RNeasy kit and roughly 0.45 to 1 ug was reverse transcribed using random hexamers. The immunoSEQ multiplex PCR assay, covering 54 Vbeta and 13 Jbeta segments, was used to amplify TCR beta CDR3 regions. PCR amplification bias was corrected using a synthetic template baseline for primer optimization and computational correction. From the authors' description of their analysis: Reads were annotated to V, D and J genes according to IMGT and were analyzed with immunoSEQ Analyzer, with only productive sequences retained. Clonality was computed as one minus Shannon entropy normalized by log2 of the number of productive unique sequences. Public and private clones were assessed among the 100 most prevalent clones of each patient and control. Clones were defined as Susac-specific if absent from the healthy and MS cohorts, from roughly 1,100 published viral clones and from other ImmuneACCESS disease sequences. TCRdb's own reprocessing of the public reads used fastp at Q25 and MiXCR and kept productive beta chains. When rows share a CDR3 protein, they turn into one entry using the most common DNA and genes. These V and J calls derive from TCRdb rather than the authors' analysis. This sample gives approximately 140,000 distinct CDR3 sequences in total; approximately 95% of them show up just once. The ten largest clonotypes hold 0.11% of the sample.

On this clonotype itself: It has no known antigen specificity. Per-nucleotide qualities are absent, and no much larger clonotype sits a single base away.

Reading the germline V gene gives CDR1 SQVTM and CDR2 ANQGSEA. From its cysteine to its phenylalanine, the CDR3 spans 16 amino acids. Solely the CDR3 DNA is kept, with 48 bases framed from the first base. Germline trimming: 4 bases from V, 5 bases from J; junction bases outside gene matches: 15. Peripheral blood CD8+ and CD4+ T cells from healthy donors, Susac syndrome patients and multiple sclerosis patients were profiled using high-throughput TCR beta sequencing. Treatment-naive patients with stable or active relapsing-remitting disease fulfilling revised McDonald criteria were used as multiple sclerosis controls. Bulk CD8+ and CD4+ T cells were purified by magnetic negative isolation, while CD8+ TEMRA cells were enriched using FACS. Blood was drawn into EDTA tubes, processed within 24 hours, and PBMCs were isolated by density gradient centrifugation. PBMCs intended for TCR sequencing were cryopreserved in liquid nitrogen and were subsequently thawed in a 37 degrees C water bath. Purity of sorted or isolated CD4+, CD8+ and CD8+ TEMRA cells was at least 90%.

This receptor chain uses TRBV29-1 and TRBJ2-3, with 7 junctional bases fitting TRBD2. The specimen sequenced was CD4+ T cells from PBMCs. This TCR came from a human donor with multiple sclerosis. The nucleotides are TGCAGCGTTGTAAGAGCTAGCGGAAACTCGGGAGATACGCAGTATTTT. Its translation reads: CSVVRASGNSGDTQYF.